These 14 T cell receptor beta chains came from one sample sequenced in a study of blood T cell repertoires in COVID-19 (dated by TCRdb to 2020 to 2022). Receptor amplification or capture employed the immunoSEQ multiplex PCR assay. Drawn from immuneACCESS, this table holds only the in-frame rearrangements with V and J called that TCRdb kept. Clones are partly lost; checked studies trace under half to an unresolved V gene and leave the rest unexplained. A total of around 100,000 clones appear in this sample, 80% to 85% of them only once. Under 0.85% of the sample is in the top ten clones. Sequenced sample: peripheral blood. Receptors originate from a woman in her seventies with acute or convalescent COVID-19.

This chain connects TRBV7-3 to TRBJ1-6; 8 bases agree with TRBD1. The CDR3 length is 14 residues. V lost 4 bases and J lost 9; bases outside the gene matches: 5. Germline CDR1 reads SGHTA; CDR2 reads FQGTGA. CDR3 amino acids: CASSSGGFGSPLHF. The DNA of the CDR3 is TGTGCCAGCAGCTCAGGGGGCTTCGGTTCACCCCTCCACTTT. Full variable domain (outside the CDR3, taken from reference TRBV7-3 and TRBJ1-6): GAGVSQTPSNKVTEKGKYVELRCDPISGHTALYWYRQSLGQGPEFLIYFQGTGAADDSGLPNDRFFAVRPEGSVSTLKIQRTERGDSAVYLCASSSGGFGSPLHFGNGTRLTVT.

In its sample, this clone was seen a few times. The gene calls are TRBV5-1 and TRBJ1-6; no clear D. The length of the CDR3 is 17 residues. V was clipped by 4 bases and J by 5 bases, with 19 bases between them. Germline V CDR1 and CDR2: SGHRS, YFSETQ. Here the CDR3 reads CASSPRGRIRDNSPLHF. The CDR3 nucleotides read TGCGCCAGCAGCCCGAGAGGGCGTATAAGGGATAATTCACCCCTCCACTTT.

This rearrangement joins TRBV5-1 to TRBJ1-1; D is undetermined. V was clipped by 0 bases and J by 1 base, with 7 bases between them. Germline CDR1 is SGHRS and CDR2 is YFSETQ. This CDR3 is built from 14 residues. The CDR3 sequence is CASSLDAGNTEAFF. DNA of the CDR3: TGCGCCAGCAGCTTGGACGCAGGGAACACTGAAGCTTTCTTT.

The genes are TRBV7-8 and TRBJ2-7; D remains unclear. Trimming removed 5 bases at V and 7 bases at J, with 9 bases between. Germline-derived CDR1 and CDR2 are SGHVS and FQNEAQ. The CDR3 has 11 residues. The DNA for the CDR3 is TGTGCCAGCAGCCCTTTTAGTGAGCAGTACTTC. This sequence encodes CASSPFSEQYF.

The V gene is TRBV2, the J gene TRBJ2-7; D is unclear. V was trimmed by 6 bases and J by 3 bases, leaving 6 bases between them. Germline V CDR1 and CDR2: SNHLY, FYNNEI. The length of the CDR3 is 11 residues. The CDR3 bases are TGTGCCAGCAGAATCGTCTACGAGCAGTACTTC. Encoded protein: CASRIVYEQYF.

V usage is TRBV29-1 and J usage is TRBJ2-7; 7 bases are a match to TRBD2. Germline V gene lookup returns CDR1 SQVTM and CDR2 ANQGSEA. After removal of 7 bases from V and 3 bases from J, the junction contained 6 bases not matched to a gene. The CDR3 is made up of 12 amino acids. CDR3 amino acids: CSAASGNYEQYF. In DNA, the CDR3 is TGCAGCGCGGCCAGCGGGAACTACGAGCAGTACTTC.

V usage is TRBV7-6 and J usage is TRBJ2-7; 7 bases align to TRBD1. Germline CDR1 reads SGHVS; CDR2 reads FNYEAQ. The CDR3 covers 14 residues. The J segment lost 0 bases and the V segment lost 1 base, leaving 0 bases of the junction unmatched. In DNA, the CDR3 is TGTGCCAGCAGCTTAGGGACAGGCTCCTACGAGCAGTACTTC. Its translation is CASSLGTGSYEQYF.

The chain uses TRBV11-3 and TRBJ2-1; TRBD2 matches at 8 bases. The CDR3 loop spans 15 amino acids. Germline CDR1 reads SGHNT; CDR2 reads YENEEA. The V segment lost 5 bases and the J segment 7 bases; nucleotides outside the gene matches: 10. CDR3 sequence: CASSPGGELRNEQFF. CDR3 DNA: TGTGCCAGCAGCCCCGGGGGGGAGCTTCGGAATGAGCAGTTCTTC.

This clone is a singleton in its sample. V and J are TRBV6-5 and TRBJ1-1; 10 nucleotides agree with TRBD1. Germline assignment: CDR1 MNHEY and CDR2 SVGAGI. The CDR3 contains 15 residues. V was pared by 7 bases and J by 5 bases, with 10 bases of the junction left unmatched. The CDR3 nucleotides are TGTGCCAGCATAACCGACAGGGGGCGTCAGACTGAAGCTTTCTTT. Its translation: CASITDRGRQTEAFF.

This clone was observed a single time. V usage is TRBV5-4 and J usage is TRBJ1-1; D gene ambiguous. CDR3 size: 14 residues. The germline V gene encodes CDR1 SGHNT and CDR2 YYREEE (reference sequence). Trimming stripped 3 bases from V and 6 bases from J, with 15 bases between. Here the CDR3 reads CASSWLPRRAEAFF. CDR3 nucleotides: TGTGCCAGCAGCTGGCTCCCCCGCCGGGCTGAAGCTTTCTTT.

In this sample, this clone turned up once. CDR3 protein: CASSRTGERYGYTF. In nucleotides, the CDR3 is TGTGCCAGCAGTCGGACAGGGGAGAGATATGGCTACACCTTC. V and J are TRBV6-5 and TRBJ1-2; 9 positions match TRBD1. The V gene's germline CDR1 is MNHEY and CDR2 SVGAGI. V lost 5 bases to trimming and J lost 5 bases; unmatched junction nucleotides: 6. The CDR3 extends over 14 amino acids.

The V call is TRBV3-1 (or the pseudogene TRBV3-2), the J call TRBJ1-2; no clear D gene. The V end lost 5 bases, the J end lost 14 bases, and 15 bases lay between the germline ends. Germline values: CDR1 LGHDT, CDR2 YNNKEL (reference sequence). There are 11 residues in the CDR3. CDR3 loop: CASSYDRGITF. The CDR3 DNA follows: TGTGCCAGCAGCTACGACCGAGGTATTACCTTC.

The V call is TRBV20-1, the J call TRBJ2-2, with TRBD2 matching 7 bases. The CDR3 spans 15 residues. Germline loops: CDR1 DFQATT, CDR2 SNEGSKA (reference sequence). V was pared by 3 bases and J by 5 bases, with 9 bases of the junction left unmatched. The CDR3 here is CSASSSGSFTGELFF. As DNA, the CDR3 is TGCAGTGCTAGTTCTAGCGGTTCTTTTACCGGGGAGCTGTTTTTT.

This chain links TRBV5-4 with TRBJ2-1, with D possibly matching TRBD1 (5 bases). This CDR3 region has 13 residues. V lost 7 bases and J 7 bases, leaving 15 bases between the germline ends. Germline CDR1 SGHNT, CDR2 YYREEE (reference sequence). The CDR3, as DNA: TGTGCCAGCCGCCAGGGCTTAGGGAATGAGCAGTTCTTC. It is translated as CASRQGLGNEQFF.